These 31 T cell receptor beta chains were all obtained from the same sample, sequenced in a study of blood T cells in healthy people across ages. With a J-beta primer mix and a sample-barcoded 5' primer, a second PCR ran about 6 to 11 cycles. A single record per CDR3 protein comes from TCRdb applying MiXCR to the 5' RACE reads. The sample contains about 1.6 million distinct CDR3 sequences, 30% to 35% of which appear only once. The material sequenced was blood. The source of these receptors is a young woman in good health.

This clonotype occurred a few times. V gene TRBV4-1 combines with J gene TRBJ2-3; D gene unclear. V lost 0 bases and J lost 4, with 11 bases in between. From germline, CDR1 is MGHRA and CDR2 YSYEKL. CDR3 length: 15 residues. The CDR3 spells CASSQEVARPDTQYF. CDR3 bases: TGCGCCAGCAGCCAAGAGGTGGCCCGGCCAGATACGCAGTATTTT.

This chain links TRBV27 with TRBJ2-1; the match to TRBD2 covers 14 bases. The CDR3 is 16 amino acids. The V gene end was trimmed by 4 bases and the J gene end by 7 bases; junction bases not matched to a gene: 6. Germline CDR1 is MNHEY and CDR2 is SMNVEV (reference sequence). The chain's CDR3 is CASSSQTSGRGNEQFF. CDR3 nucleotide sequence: TGTGCCAGCAGTTCCCAGACTAGCGGGAGGGGTAATGAGCAGTTCTTC.

The CDR3 reads CASSCSYGVDEQFF. The DNA for the CDR3 is TGTGCCAGCAGTTGCTCTTACGGGGTCGATGAGCAGTTCTTC. V gene TRBV6-5 combines with J gene TRBJ2-1; D is possibly TRBD2 (5 bases). V lost 4 bases and J lost 8, with 15 bases in between. CDR3 length: 14 residues. Germline V gene sequence: CDR1 MNHEY, CDR2 SVGAGI.

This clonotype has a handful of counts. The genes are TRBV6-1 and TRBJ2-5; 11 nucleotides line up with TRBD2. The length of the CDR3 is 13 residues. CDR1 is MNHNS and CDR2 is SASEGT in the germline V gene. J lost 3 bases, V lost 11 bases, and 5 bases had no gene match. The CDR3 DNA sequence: TGTGCCGGTGAGGGACTAGCGGAAGAGACCCAGTACTTC. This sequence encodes CAGEGLAEETQYF.

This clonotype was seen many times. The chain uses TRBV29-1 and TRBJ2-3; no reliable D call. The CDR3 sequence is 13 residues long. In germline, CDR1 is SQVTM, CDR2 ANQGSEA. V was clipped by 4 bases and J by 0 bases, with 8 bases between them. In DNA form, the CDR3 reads TGCAGCGTTGGAGGTCCGAGCACAGATACGCAGTATTTT. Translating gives CSVGGPSTDTQYF.

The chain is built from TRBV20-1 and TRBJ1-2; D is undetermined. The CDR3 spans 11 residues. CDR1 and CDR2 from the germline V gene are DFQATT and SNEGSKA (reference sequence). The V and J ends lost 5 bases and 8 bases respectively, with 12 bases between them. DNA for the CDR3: TGCAGTGCTCCGGCGTTAGTAGGCTACACCTTC. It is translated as CSAPALVGYTF.

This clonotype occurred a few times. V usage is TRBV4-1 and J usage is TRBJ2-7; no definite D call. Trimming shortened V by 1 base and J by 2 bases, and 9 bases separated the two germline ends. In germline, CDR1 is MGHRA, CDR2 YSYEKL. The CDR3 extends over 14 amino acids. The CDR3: CASSQVKSAYEQYF. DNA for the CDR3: TGCGCCAGCAGCCAAGTCAAGTCTGCCTACGAGCAGTACTTC.

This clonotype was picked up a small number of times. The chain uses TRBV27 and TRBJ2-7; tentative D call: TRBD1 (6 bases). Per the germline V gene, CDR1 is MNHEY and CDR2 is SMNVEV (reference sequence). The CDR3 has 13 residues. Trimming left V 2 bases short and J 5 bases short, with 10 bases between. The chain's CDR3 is CASSLTTGNEQYF. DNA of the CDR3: TGTGCCAGCAGTTTAACCACAGGGAACGAGCAGTACTTC.

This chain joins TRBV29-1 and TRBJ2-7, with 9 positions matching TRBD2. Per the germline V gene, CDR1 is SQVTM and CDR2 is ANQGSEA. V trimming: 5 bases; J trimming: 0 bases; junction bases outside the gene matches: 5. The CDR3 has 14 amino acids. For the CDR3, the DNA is TGCAGCGTTTTAGCGGGAGCGTTCTCCTACGAGCAGTACTTC. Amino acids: CSVLAGAFSYEQYF.

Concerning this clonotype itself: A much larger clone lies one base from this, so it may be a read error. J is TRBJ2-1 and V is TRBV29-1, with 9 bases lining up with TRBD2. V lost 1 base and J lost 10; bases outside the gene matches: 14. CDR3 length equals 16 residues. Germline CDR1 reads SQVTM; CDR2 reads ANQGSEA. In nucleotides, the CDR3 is TGCAGCGTTGAAGGAGTAGCGGGAGAGGTGGTCTACGAGCAGTTCTTC. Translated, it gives CSVEGVAGEVVYEQFF.

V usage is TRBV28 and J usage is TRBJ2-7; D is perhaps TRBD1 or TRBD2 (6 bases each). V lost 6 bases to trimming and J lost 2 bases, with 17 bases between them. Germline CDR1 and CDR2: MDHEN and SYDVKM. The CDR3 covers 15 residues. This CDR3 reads CASRPPGATPYEQYF. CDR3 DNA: TGTGCCAGCAGACCACCGGGGGCTACCCCCTACGAGCAGTACTTC.

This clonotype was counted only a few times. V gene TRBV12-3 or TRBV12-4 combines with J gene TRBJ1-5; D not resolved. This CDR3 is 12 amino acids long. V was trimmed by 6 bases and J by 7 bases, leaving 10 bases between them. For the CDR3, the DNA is TGTGCCAGCAGCCGACTCGCACAGCCCCAGCATTTT. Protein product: CASSRLAQPQHF.

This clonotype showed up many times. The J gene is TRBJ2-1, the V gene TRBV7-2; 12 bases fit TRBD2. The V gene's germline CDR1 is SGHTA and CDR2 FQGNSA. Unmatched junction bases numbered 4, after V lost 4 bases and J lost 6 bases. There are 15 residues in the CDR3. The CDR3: CASSSGLAGTNEQFF. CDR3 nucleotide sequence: TGTGCCAGCAGCTCCGGACTAGCGGGAACCAATGAGCAGTTCTTC.

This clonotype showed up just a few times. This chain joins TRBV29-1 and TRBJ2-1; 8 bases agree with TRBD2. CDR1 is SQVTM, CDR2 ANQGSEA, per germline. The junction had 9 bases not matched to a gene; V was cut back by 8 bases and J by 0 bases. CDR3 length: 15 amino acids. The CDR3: CSPRRLANSYNEQFF. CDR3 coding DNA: TGCAGCCCACGGAGACTAGCGAACTCCTACAATGAGCAGTTCTTC.

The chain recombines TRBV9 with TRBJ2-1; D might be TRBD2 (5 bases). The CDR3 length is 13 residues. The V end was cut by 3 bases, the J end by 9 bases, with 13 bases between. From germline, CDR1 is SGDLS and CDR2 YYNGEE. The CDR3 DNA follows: TGTGCCAGCAGCGAAACTAGTTCCGGTGAGCAGTTCTTC. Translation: CASSETSSGEQFF.

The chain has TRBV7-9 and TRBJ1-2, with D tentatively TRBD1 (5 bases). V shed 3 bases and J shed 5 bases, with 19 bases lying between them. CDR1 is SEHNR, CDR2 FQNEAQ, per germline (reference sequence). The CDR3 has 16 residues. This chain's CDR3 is CASSFDGGTPLYGYTF. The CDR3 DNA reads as TGTGCCAGCAGCTTTGACGGGGGGACCCCTCTTTATGGCTACACCTTC.

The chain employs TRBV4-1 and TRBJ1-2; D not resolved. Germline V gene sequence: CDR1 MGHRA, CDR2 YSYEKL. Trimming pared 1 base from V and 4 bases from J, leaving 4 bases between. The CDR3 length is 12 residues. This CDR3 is CASSQALYGYTF. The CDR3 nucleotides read TGCGCCAGCAGCCAAGCGCTCTATGGCTACACCTTC.

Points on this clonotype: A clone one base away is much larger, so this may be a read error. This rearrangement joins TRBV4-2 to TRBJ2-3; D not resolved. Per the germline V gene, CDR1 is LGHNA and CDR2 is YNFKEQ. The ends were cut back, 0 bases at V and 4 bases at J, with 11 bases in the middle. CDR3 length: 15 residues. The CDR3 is CASSQDQHPADTQYF. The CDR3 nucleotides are TGTGCCAGCAGCCAAGATCAGCACCCCGCAGATACGCAGTATTTT.

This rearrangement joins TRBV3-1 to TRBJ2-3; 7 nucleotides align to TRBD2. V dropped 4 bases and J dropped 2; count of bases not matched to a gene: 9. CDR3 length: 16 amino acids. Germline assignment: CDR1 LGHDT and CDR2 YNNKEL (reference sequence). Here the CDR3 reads CASSPSGVRTTDTQYF. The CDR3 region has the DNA TGTGCCAGCAGCCCGAGCGGGGTCCGGACCACAGATACGCAGTATTTT.

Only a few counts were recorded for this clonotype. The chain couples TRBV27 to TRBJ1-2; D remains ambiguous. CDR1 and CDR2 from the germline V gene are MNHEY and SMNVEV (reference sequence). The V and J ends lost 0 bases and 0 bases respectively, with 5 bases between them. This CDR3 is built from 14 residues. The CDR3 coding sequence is TGTGCCAGCAGTTTATCTTACGCTAACTATGGCTACACCTTC. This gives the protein CASSLSYANYGYTF.

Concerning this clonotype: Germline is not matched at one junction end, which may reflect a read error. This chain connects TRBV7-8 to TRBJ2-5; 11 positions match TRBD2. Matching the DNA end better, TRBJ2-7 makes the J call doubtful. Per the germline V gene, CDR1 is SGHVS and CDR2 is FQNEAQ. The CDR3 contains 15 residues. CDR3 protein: CAGSSILAGEYEQYF. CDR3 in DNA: TGTGCCGGCAGCTCGATACTAGCGGGAGAGTACGAGCAGTACTTC.

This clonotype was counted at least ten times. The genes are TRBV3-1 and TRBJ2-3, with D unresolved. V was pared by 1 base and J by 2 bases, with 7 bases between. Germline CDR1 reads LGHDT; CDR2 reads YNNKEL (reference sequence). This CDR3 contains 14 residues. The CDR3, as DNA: TGTGCCAGCAGCCAAGCCCTTGTCACAGATACGCAGTATTTT. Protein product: CASSQALVTDTQYF.

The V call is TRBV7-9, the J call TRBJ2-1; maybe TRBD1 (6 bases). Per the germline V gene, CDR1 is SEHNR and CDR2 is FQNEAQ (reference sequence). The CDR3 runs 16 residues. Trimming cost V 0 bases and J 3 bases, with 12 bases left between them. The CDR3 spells CASSLARGESYNEQFF. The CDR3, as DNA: TGTGCCAGCAGCTTAGCCAGGGGCGAAAGCTACAATGAGCAGTTCTTC.

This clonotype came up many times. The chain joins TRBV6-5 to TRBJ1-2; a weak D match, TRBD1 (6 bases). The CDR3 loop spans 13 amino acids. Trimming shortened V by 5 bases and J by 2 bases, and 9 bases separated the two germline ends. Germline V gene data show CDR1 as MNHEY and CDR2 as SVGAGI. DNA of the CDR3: TGTGCCAGCAGTGTGGGACAAAACTATGGCTACACCTTC. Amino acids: CASSVGQNYGYTF.

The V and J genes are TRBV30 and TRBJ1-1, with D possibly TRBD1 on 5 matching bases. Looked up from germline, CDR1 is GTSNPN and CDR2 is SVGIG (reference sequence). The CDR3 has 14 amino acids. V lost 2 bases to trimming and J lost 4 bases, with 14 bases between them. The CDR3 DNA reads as TGTGCCTGGAGTACGAGGGGAAGGGGCACTGAAGCTTTCTTT. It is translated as CAWSTRGRGTEAFF.

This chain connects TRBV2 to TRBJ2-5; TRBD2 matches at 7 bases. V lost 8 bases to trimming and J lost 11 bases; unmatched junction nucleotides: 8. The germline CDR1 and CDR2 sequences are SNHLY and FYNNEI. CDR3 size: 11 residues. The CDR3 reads CASAPGGGQYF. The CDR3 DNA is TGTGCCAGCGCCCCCGGGGGAGGGCAGTACTTC.

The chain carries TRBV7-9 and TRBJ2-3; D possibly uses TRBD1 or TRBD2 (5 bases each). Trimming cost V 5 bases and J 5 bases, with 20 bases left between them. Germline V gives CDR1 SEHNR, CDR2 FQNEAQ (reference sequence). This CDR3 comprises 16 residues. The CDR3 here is CASSKVGDKSIDTQYF. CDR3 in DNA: TGTGCCAGCAGCAAAGTGGGGGATAAGTCCATAGATACGCAGTATTTT.

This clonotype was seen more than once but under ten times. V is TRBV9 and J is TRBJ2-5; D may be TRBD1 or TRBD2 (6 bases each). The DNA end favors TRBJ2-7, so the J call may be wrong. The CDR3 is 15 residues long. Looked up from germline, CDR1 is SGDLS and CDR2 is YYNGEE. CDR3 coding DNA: TGTGCCAGCAGCGGGGGGGCAAGGGCCGGGAACGAGCAGTACTTC. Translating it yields CASSGGARAGNEQYF.

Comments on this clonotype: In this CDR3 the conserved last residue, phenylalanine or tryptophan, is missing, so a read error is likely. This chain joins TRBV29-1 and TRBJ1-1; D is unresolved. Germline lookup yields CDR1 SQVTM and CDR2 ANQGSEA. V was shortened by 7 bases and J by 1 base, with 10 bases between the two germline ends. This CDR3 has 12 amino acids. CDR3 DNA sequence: TGCAGCGCCCTTCACAGGAACACTGAAGCTTTCTTG. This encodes CSALHRNTEAFL.

CDR3 protein: CAWGLAGGAETQYF. In DNA form, the CDR3 reads TGTGCCTGGGGGTTAGCGGGAGGGGCGGAGACCCAGTACTTC. The V and J genes are TRBV30 and TRBJ2-7; 11 nucleotides agree with TRBD2. The end of the DNA aligns better with TRBJ2-5, so the J call may be wrong. Looked up from germline, CDR1 is GTSNPN and CDR2 is SVGIG (reference sequence). The CDR3 spans 14 residues.

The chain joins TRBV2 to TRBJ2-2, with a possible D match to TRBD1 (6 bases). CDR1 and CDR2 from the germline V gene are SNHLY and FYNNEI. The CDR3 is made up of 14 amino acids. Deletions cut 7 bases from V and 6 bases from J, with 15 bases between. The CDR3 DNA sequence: TGTGCCAGCACCCGGACAGAGGGGGCCGGGGAGCTGTTTTTT. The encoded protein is CASTRTEGAGELFF.